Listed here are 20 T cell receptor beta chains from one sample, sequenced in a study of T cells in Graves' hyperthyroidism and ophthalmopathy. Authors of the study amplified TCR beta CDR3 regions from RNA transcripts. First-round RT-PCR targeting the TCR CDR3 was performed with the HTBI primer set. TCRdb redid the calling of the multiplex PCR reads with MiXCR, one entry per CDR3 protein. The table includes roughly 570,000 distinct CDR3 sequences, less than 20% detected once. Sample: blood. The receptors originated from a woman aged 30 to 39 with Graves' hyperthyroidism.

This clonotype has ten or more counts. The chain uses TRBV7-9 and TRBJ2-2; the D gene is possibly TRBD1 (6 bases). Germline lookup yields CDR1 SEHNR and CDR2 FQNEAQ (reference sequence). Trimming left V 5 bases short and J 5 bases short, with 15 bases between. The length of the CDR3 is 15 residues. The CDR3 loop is CASSARGSLTGELFF. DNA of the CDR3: TGTGCCAGCAGCGCGAGGGGGTCGTTGACCGGGGAGCTGTTTTTT.

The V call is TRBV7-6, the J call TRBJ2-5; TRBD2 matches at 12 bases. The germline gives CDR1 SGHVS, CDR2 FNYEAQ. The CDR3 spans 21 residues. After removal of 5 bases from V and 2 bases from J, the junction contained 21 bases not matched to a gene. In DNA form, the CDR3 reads TGTGCCAGCAGCCAACCCGCCCGGAGGCTAGCGGGAGGGAATTTTCAAGAGACCCAGTACTTC. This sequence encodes CASSQPARRLAGGNFQETQYF.

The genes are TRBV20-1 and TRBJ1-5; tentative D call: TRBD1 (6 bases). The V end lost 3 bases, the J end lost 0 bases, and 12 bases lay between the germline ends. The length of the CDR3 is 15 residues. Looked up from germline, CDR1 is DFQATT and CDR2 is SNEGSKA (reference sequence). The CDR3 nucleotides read TGCAGTGCTAGGGACAGAACTCATAGCAATCAGCCCCAGCATTTT. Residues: CSARDRTHSNQPQHF.

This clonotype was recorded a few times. Here the CDR3 DNA reads TGTGCCAGCAGCCAAAACCTCGGGACAGTGATTTCCTACGAGCAGTACTTC. Its translation is CASSQNLGTVISYEQYF. The V and J genes are TRBV4-2 and TRBJ2-7; 7 bases align to TRBD1. The trim removed 2 bases at V and 1 base at J, leaving 11 bases unmatched. CDR3 size: 17 residues. Germline CDR1 LGHNA, CDR2 YNFKEQ.

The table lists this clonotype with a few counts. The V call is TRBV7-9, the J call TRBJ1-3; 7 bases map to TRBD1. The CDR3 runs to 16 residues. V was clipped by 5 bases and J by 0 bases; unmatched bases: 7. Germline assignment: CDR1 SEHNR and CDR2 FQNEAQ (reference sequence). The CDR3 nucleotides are TGTGCCAGCAGCAACAAAAACAGGGGCTCTGGAAACACCATATATTTT. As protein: CASSNKNRGSGNTIYF.

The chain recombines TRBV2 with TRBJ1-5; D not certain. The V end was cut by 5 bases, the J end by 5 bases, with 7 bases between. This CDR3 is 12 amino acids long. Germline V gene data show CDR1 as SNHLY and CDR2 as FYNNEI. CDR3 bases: TGTGCCAGCAGTAGGGTTTATCAGCCCCAGCATTTT. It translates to CASSRVYQPQHF.

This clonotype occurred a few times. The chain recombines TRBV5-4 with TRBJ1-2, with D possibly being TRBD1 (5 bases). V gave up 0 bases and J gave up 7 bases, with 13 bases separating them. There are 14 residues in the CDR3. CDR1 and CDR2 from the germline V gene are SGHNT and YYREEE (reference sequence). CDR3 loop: CASSLEGPRGGYTF. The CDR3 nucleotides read TGTGCCAGCAGCTTGGAGGGCCCGAGGGGTGGCTACACCTTC.

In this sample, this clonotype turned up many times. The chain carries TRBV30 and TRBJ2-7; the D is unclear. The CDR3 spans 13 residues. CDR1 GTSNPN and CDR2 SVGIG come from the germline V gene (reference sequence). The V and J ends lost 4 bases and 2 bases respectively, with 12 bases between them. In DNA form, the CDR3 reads TGTGCCTGGACCCCCGGCTCAACCTACGAGCAGTACTTC. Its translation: CAWTPGSTYEQYF.

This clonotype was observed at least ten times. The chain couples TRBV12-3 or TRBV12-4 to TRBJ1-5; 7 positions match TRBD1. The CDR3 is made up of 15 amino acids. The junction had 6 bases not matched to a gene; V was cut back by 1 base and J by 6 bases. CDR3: CASSLDRGNGQPQHF. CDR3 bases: TGTGCCAGCAGTTTAGACAGGGGTAACGGTCAGCCCCAGCATTTT.

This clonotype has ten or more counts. CDR3 DNA: TGTGCCTGGAGTGTACACAGGCCGAACACTGAAGCTTTCTTT. This codes for CAWSVHRPNTEAFF. This chain links TRBV30 with TRBJ1-1, with D possibly being TRBD1 (5 bases). Germline V CDR1 and CDR2: GTSNPN, SVGIG (reference sequence). Deletions cut 0 bases from V and 1 base from J, with 9 bases between. This CDR3 is 14 amino acids long.

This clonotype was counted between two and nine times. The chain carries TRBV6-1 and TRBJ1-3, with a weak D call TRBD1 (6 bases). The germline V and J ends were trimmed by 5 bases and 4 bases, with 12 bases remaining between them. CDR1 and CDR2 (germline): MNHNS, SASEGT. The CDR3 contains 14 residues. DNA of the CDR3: TGTGCCAGCAGTTATCGGGGGCTAGGAAACACCATATATTTT. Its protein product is CASSYRGLGNTIYF.

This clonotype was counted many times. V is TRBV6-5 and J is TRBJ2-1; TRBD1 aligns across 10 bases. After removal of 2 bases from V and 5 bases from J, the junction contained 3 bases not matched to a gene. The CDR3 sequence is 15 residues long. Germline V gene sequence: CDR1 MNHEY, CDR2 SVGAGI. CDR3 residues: CASSYTGTGDNEQFF. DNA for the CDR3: TGTGCCAGCAGTTACACCGGGACAGGGGACAATGAGCAGTTCTTC.

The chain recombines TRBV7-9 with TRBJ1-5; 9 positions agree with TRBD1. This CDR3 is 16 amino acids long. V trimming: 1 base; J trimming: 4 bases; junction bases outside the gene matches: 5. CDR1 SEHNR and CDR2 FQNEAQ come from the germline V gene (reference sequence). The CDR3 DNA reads TGTGCCAGCAGCTTAGAAACAGGGGGCCCGAATCAGCCCCAGCATTTT. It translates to CASSLETGGPNQPQHF.

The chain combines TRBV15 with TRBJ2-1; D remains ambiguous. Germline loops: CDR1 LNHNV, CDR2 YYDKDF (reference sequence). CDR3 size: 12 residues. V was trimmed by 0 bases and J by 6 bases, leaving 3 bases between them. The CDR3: CATSRDFNEQFF. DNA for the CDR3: TGTGCCACCAGCAGAGATTTCAATGAGCAGTTCTTC.

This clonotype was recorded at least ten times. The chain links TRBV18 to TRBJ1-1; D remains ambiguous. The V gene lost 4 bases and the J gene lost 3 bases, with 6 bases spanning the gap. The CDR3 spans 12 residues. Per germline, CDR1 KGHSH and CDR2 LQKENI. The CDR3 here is CASSRGDTEAFF. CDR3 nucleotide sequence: TGTGCCAGCTCACGGGGTGACACTGAAGCTTTCTTT. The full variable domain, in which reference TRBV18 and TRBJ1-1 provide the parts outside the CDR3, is NAGVMQNPRHLVRRRGQEARLRCSPMKGHSHVYWYRQLPEEGLKFMVYLQKENIIDESGMPKERFSAEFPKEGPSILRIQQVVRGDSAAYFCASSRGDTEAFFGQGTRLTVV.

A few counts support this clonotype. For the CDR3, the DNA is TGTGCCAGCTCACCCCAGGGACCGCACTACGAGCAGTACTTC. It codes for CASSPQGPHYEQYF. The rearrangement uses TRBV18 and TRBJ2-7, with D perhaps TRBD1 or TRBD2 (5 bases each). Trimming stripped 3 bases from V and 3 bases from J, with 12 bases between. CDR3 length: 14 amino acids. Germline CDR1 and CDR2: KGHSH and LQKENI.

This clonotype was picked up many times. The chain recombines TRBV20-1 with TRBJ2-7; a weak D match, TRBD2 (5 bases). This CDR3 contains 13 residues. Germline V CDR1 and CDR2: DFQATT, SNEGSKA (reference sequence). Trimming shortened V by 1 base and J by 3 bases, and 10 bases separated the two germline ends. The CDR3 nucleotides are TGCAGTGCTAGAGTCGCGGGCGACTACGAGCAGTACTTC. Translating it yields CSARVAGDYEQYF.

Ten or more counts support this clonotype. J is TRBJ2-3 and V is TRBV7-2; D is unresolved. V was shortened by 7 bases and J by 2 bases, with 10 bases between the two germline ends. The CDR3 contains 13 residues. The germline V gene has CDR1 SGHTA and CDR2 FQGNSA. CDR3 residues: CASTRVDTDTQYF. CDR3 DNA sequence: TGTGCCAGCACTCGCGTGGACACAGATACGCAGTATTTT.

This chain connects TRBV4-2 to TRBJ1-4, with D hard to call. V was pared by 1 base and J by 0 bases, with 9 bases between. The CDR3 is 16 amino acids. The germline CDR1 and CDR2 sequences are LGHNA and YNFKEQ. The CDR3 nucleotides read TGTGCCAGCAGCCAAGTTCATAACCCAACTAATGAAAAACTGTTTTTT. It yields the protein CASSQVHNPTNEKLFF.

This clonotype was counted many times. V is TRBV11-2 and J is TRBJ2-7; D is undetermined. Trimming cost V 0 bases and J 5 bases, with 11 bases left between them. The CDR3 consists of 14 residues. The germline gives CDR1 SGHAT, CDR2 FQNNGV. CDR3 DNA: TGTGCCAGCAGCTTAGAGTCTCCCTGGAACGAGCAGTACTTC. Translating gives CASSLESPWNEQYF.